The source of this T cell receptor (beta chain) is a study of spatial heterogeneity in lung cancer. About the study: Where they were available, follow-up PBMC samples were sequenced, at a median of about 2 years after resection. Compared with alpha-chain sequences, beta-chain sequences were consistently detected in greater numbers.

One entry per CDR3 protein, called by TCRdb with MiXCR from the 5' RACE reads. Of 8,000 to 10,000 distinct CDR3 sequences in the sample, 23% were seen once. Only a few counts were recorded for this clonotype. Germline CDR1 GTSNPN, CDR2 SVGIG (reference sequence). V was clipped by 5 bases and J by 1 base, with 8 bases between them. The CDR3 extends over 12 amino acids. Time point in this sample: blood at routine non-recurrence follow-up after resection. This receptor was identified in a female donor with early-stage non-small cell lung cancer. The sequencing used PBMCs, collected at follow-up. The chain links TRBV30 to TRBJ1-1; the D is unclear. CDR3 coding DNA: TGTGCCTGGCATCGGGAGAACACTGAAGCTTTCTTT. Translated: CAWHRENTEAFF.